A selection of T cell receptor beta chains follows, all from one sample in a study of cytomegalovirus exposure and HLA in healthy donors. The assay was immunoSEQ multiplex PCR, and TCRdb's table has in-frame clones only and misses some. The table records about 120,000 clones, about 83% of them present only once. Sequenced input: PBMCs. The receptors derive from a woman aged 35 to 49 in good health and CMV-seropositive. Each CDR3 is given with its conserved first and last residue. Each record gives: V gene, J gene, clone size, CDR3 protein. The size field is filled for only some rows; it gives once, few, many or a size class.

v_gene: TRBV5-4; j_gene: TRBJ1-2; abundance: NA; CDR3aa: CASSAQGARGYGYTF
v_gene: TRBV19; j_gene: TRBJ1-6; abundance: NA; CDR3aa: CASSVRDSRDSPLHF
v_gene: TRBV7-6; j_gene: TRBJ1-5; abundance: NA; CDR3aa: CASSRMQGSNQPQHF
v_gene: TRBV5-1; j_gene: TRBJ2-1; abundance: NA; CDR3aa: CASSRSPPGETEQFF
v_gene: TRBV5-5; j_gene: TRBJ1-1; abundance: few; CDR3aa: CASSLGVGQGSTEAFF
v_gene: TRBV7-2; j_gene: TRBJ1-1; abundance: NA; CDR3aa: CASSELRTALKAFF
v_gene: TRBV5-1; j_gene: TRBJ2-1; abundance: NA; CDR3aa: CASSLPSGNEQFF
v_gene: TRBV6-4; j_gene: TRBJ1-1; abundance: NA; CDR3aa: CASSARGGENTEAFF
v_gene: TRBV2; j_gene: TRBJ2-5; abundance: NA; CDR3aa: CASSEGSGRGTQYF
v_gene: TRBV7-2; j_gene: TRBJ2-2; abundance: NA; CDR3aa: CASSPQGLNTGELFF
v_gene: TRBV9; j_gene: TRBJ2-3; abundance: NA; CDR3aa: CASSVGVGASTDTQYF
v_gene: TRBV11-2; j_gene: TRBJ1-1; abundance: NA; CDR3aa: CASSLGGGDVMAHF
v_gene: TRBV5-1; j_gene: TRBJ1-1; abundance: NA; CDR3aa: CASSAAMTGANTEAFF
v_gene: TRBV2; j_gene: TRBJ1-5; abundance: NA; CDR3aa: CASSEPQPGSNQPQHF
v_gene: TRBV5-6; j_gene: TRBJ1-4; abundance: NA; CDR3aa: CASSPLDNEKLFF
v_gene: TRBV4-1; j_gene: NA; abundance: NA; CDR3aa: CASSQVVSASASYEQYF
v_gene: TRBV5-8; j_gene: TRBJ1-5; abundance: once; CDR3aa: CASSPWQGYNQPQHF
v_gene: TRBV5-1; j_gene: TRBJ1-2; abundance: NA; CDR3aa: CASSLQGDTGYGYTF
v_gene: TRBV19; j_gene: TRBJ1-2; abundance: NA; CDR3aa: CASSAGQGGYGYTF
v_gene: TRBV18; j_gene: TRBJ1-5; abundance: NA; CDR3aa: CASSGTPENQPQHF
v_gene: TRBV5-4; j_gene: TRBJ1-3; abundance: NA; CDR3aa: CASSSAGPGNTIYF
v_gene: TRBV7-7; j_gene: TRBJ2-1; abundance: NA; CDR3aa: CASSLGTGLDEQFF
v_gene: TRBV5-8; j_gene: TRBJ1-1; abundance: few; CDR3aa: CASSFRRGNTEAFF
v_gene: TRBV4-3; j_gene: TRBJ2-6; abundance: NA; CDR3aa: CASSQVRSGANVLTF
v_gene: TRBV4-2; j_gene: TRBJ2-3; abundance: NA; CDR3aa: CASSRAGESTDTQYF
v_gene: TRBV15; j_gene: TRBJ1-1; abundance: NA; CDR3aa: CATTRDRMNTEAFF
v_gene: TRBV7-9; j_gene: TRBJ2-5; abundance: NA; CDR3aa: CASSLAAAGTQYF
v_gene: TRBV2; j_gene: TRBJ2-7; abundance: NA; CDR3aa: CASRNSLRLYEQYF